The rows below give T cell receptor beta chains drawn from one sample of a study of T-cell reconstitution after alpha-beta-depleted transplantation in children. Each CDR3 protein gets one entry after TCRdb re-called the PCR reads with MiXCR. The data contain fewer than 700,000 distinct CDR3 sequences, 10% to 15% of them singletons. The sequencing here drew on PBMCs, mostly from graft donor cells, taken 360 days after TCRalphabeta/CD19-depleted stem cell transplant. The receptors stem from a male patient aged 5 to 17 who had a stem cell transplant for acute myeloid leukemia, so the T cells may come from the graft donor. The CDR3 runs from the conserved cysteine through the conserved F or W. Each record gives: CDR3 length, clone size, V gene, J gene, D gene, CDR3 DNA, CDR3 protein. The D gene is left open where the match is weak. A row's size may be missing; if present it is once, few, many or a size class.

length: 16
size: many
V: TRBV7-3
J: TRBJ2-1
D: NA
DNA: TGTGCCAGCAGCTTAAGGCCGGGACTCCTCTACAATGAGCAGTTCTTC
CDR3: CASSLRPGLLYNEQFF

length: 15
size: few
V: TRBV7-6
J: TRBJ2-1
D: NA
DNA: TGTGCCAGCAGCTTAGCACTGGGACTCTACAATGAGCAGTTCTTC
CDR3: CASSLALGLYNEQFF

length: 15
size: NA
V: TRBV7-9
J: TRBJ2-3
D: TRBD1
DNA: TGTGCCAGCAGCTCGGGACAGTTTTCCCAAGATACGCAGTATTTT
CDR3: CASSSGQFSQDTQYF

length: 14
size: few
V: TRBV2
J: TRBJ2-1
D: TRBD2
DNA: TGTGCCAGCAAGGACGGGGGGGCCTACAATGAGCAGTTCTTC
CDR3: CASKDGGAYNEQFF

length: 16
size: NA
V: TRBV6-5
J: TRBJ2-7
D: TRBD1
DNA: TGTGCCAGCAGTTACGAAATACAGGGGGTTGAAGTTCAGCAGTACTTC
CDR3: CASSYEIQGVEVQQYF

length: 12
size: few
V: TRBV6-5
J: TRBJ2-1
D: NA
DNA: TGTGCCAGCAGTTACGGGCACAATGAGCAGTTCTTC
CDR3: CASSYGHNEQFF

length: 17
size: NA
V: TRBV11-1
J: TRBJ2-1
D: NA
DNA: TGTGCCAGCAGCTTAGTCCGCGCGGGCTTCGAATACAATGAGCAGTTCTTC
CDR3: CASSLVRAGFEYNEQFF

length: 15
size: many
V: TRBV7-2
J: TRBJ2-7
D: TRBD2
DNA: TGTGCCAGCAGCTACTCCGGGACTAGCCTCTACGAGCAGTACTTC
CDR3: CASSYSGTSLYEQYF

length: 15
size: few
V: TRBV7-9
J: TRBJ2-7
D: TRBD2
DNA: TGTGCCAGCAGCCCATCGGGACTATCAGTAAACGAGCAGTACTTC
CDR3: CASSPSGLSVNEQYF

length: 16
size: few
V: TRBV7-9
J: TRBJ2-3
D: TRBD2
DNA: TGTGCCAGCATCCCTTCTAGCGGGATTAGCACAGATACGCAGTATTTT
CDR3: CASIPSSGISTDTQYF